These T cell receptor beta chains were read from a single sample in a study of early T cells in non-severe SARS-CoV-2 infection. TCRdb ran MiXCR on the 5' RACE reads and lists one entry per CDR3 protein. The sample includes roughly 20,000 distinct CDR3 sequences, about 4.8% of them seen just once. Sequencing was done on a sample of whole blood. The receptor source for this set is an adult who was a healthcare worker with PCR-confirmed SARS-CoV-2 infection or an uninfected control (not recorded which). Each CDR3 is given with its conserved first and last residue. A D gene is named only where the DNA matches it firmly. Not all rows give a size; the values are once, few, many and, for expanded clones, a class.

CASSPYRDNTEAFF | TGTGCCAGCAGCCCTTACCGGGATAACACTGAAGCTTTCTTT | TRBJ1-1 | TRBV7-9 | many | NA
CACDQFSRGQFF | TGTGCCTGCGACCAATTCAGTAGGGGGCAGTTCTTC | TRBJ2-1 | TRBV30 | many | NA
CSAYRGLTGELFF | TGCAGTGCTTACAGGGGGCTGACCGGGGAGCTGTTTTTT | TRBJ2-2 | TRBV20-1 | many | TRBD1
CASELAGGGETQYF | TGTGCCAGCGAACTAGCGGGAGGGGGCGAGACCCAGTACTTC | TRBJ2-5 | TRBV11-2 | NA | TRBD2
CASRFYEQYF | TGTGCCAGCAGATTTTACGAGCAGTACTTC | TRBJ2-7 | TRBV2 | many | NA
CASSPGTGDNEQFF | TGTGCCAGCTCACCCGGGACAGGGGACAATGAGCAGTTCTTC | TRBJ2-1 | TRBV18 | many | TRBD1
CASSPTQETQYF | TGTGCCAGCAGCCCAACCCAAGAGACCCAGTACTTC | TRBJ2-5 | TRBV7-2 | many | NA
CASRLTPTKHTGELFF | TGTGCCAGCAGGCTGACTCCCACAAAGCACACCGGGGAGCTGTTTTTT | TRBJ2-2 | TRBV12-3/TRBV12-4 | many | NA
CASSQDRVNYNSPLHF | TGCGCCAGCAGCCAAGACAGGGTAAACTATAATTCACCCCTCCACTTT | TRBJ1-6 | TRBV4-3 | few | NA
CASSIARWGNANYEQYF | TGTGCCAGTAGTATAGCGAGGTGGGGGAACGCGAACTACGAGCAGTACTTC | TRBJ2-7 | TRBV19 | many | NA
CASSLAGGVNTEAFF | TGCGCCAGCAGCTTGGCAGGGGGTGTTAACACTGAAGCTTTCTTT | TRBJ1-1 | TRBV5-1 | many | TRBD1
CASSPGLQSNQPQHF | TGTGCCAGCAGCCCGGGACTCCAAAGCAATCAGCCCCAGCATTTT | TRBJ1-5 | TRBV6-5 | many | NA
CAGRAGGSYEQYF | TGTGCCGGCCGAGCGGGAGGATCCTACGAGCAGTACTTC | TRBJ2-7 | TRBV6-8 | few | TRBD2
CASSLGGTGDNEQFF | TGTGCCAGCAGCTTAGGCGGGACGGGTGACAATGAGCAGTTCTTC | TRBJ2-1 | TRBV7-2 | many | NA
CSVNPSLWGTEAFF | TGCAGCGTTAACCCGTCCTTGTGGGGTACTGAAGCTTTCTTT | TRBJ1-1 | TRBV29-1 | many | NA
CSAKGSPGGEQFF | TGCAGTGCTAAAGGGTCCCCTGGGGGTGAGCAGTTCTTC | TRBJ2-1 | TRBV20-1 | medium-sized | NA
CASSWTDSGANVLTF | TGTGCCAGCAGTTGGACAGACTCTGGGGCCAACGTCCTGACTTTC | TRBJ2-6 | TRBV6-1 | NA | NA
CSAGYSGRVETQYF | TGCAGTGCTGGCTATAGCGGGAGGGTTGAGACCCAGTACTTC | TRBJ2-5 | TRBV20-1 | many | TRBD2
CSARELASTGELFF | TGCAGTGCTAGAGAACTAGCGAGCACCGGGGAGCTGTTTTTT | TRBJ2-2 | TRBV20-1 | many | TRBD2
CASSLQGSGEAFF | TGTGCCAGCTCACTACAGGGTAGCGGTGAAGCTTTCTTT | TRBJ1-1 | TRBV18 | many | NA
CASSLAGQGREKLFF | TGTGCCAGCAGCTTAGCAGGGCAGGGGCGGGAAAAACTGTTTTTT | TRBJ1-4 | TRBV7-2 | many | NA
CASSFHPSMETQYF | TGTGCCAGCAGCTTCCATCCCAGTATGGAGACCCAGTACTTC | TRBJ2-5 | TRBV5-4 | few | NA
CASSPSPGTILEKVHEQYF | TGCGCCAGCAGCCCCAGCCCCGGGACTATCTTAGAGAAGGTCCACGAGCAGTACTTC | TRBJ2-7 | TRBV5-1 | many | TRBD2
CASSQSLYGYTF | TGTGCCAGCAGCCAAAGTCTTTATGGCTACACCTTC | TRBJ1-2 | TRBV3-1 | many | NA
CASSIGGYQPQHF | TGTGCCAGTAGTATCGGCGGGTATCAGCCCCAGCATTTT | TRBJ1-5 | TRBV19 | NA | NA
CASSFLPTSGSYNEQFF | TGTGCCAGCAGCTTTCTTCCGACTAGCGGGTCTTACAATGAGCAGTTCTTC | TRBJ2-1 | TRBV7-9 | NA | TRBD2
CASSPSGAKQFF | TGTGCCAGCAGCCCGAGCGGGGCAAAGCAGTTCTTC | TRBJ2-1 | TRBV14 | medium-sized | TRBD2
CSARDGLAANYEQYF | TGCAGTGCTAGAGATGGCCTAGCGGCAAACTACGAGCAGTACTTC | TRBJ2-7 | TRBV20-1 | medium-sized | TRBD2
CASSYGGAEAFF | TGTGCCAGCAGCTATGGGGGGGCTGAAGCTTTCTTT | TRBJ1-1 | TRBV5-6 | once | NA
CAWSLGTSGQETQYF | TGTGCCTGGAGTTTGGGGACTAGCGGGCAAGAGACCCAGTACTTC | TRBJ2-5 | TRBV30 | many | TRBD2
CASNLLGVAGNTGELFF | TGTGCCAGCAACCTACTAGGGGTAGCGGGTAACACCGGGGAGCTGTTTTTT | TRBJ2-2 | TRBV7-8 | many | TRBD2
CAWTPLNTEAFF | TGTGCCTGGACTCCCCTTAACACTGAAGCTTTCTTT | TRBJ1-1 | TRBV30 | medium-sized | NA
CASSLAYHDSYEQYF | TGTGCCAGCAGCTTGGCCTACCACGACTCCTACGAGCAGTACTTC | TRBJ2-7 | TRBV5-8 | many | NA
CASSGGGTQETQYF | TGTGCCAGCAGTGGAGGCGGGACTCAAGAGACCCAGTACTTC | TRBJ2-5 | TRBV6-1 | many | NA
CSARDLQGSEEKLFF | TGCAGTGCTCGCGACCTACAGGGGTCAGAAGAAAAACTGTTTTTT | TRBJ1-4 | TRBV20-1 | medium-sized | TRBD1
CASSSPDYFYGYTF | TGTGCCAGCAGCTCGCCCGACTACTTCTATGGCTACACCTTC | TRBJ1-2 | TRBV5-4 | NA | NA
CASSERRAPQPQHF | TGTGCCAGCAGTGAAAGGAGGGCTCCCCAGCCCCAGCATTTT | TRBJ1-5 | TRBV2 | many | NA
CASSLAGKGYEQYF | TGTGCCAGCAGTTTAGCGGGAAAGGGGTACGAGCAGTACTTC | TRBJ2-7 | TRBV27 | many | NA
CASRGPASYNEQFF | TGTGCCAGCAGAGGCCCTGCGAGCTACAATGAGCAGTTCTTC | TRBJ2-1 | TRBV12-3/TRBV12-4 | NA | NA
CASSFGLGANTGELFF | TGTGCCAGCAGCTTCGGACTAGGGGCGAACACCGGGGAGCTGTTTTTT | TRBJ2-2 | TRBV6-5 | NA | TRBD2